This TCR beta chain was identified during a study of blood T cell repertoires in COVID-19. As regards this clone: One end of the junction fails to match germline, which may point to a read error.

Clones were read by immunoSEQ multiplex PCR, and TCRdb kept only the in-frame ones, dropping some. Of 140,000 or so clones in the sample, 85% to 90% were seen once. The CDR3 consists of 13 residues. The chain uses TRBV12-3 or TRBV12-4 and TRBJ1-1; D is unresolved. The sample comprised peripheral blood. This clonotype originated in a woman in her forties or fifties with active or convalescent COVID-19. CDR3 in amino acids: CASSPLLNTGSGF. CDR3 coding DNA: TGTGCCAGCAGTCCCCTCCTGAATACCGGGTCCGGGTTT.